This T cell receptor delta chain is from a study of γδ T cells in repeated Plasmodium falciparum infection. TCRdb used CATT to re-call clones from the multiplex PCR reads. The sample lists roughly 90,000 delta-chain clones, more than 1.4% seen once, with more than 7.5% in the top ten. The CDR3 totals 15 residues. Germline CDR1 reads TVYSNPD; CDR2 reads GDNSRS (reference sequence). V was pared by 3 bases and J by 7 bases, with 24 bases between. Comment on this clone: A far larger clone differs by one base, so this is likely a read error. Other DNA sequences from this sample encode an identical CDR3 as well.

Bulk repertoires came from Vgamma9/Vdelta2+ or Vdelta2-negative gammadelta T cells flow-sorted from PBMC. The clonotype originates from a pool of human donors (malaria-infected and uninfected, not separated). The sequenced sample consisted of gamma-delta T cells from blood. This chain links TRDV3 with TRDJ1; either TRDD2 or TRDD3 may supply D (5 bases each). The J gene, absent from TCRdb, was called here by matching the DNA to germline. The CDR3 coding sequence is TGTGCCTTAGTTCTTCCCCCAGGGATTAGGGGTAAACTCATCTTT. Translating it yields CALVLPPGIRGKLIF.